This section outlines one T cell receptor beta chain sequence together with its context. Germline CDR1 reads SGDLS; CDR2 reads YYNGEE. The V end lost 0 bases, the J end lost 4 bases, and 16 bases lay between the germline ends. The CDR3 has 16 residues. This specimen belongs to a study of preoperative IRX-2 immunotherapy in early breast cancer. Treatment indicated: preoperative locoregional IRX-2 cytokine immunotherapy. Preoperative locoregional IRX-2 cytokine immunotherapy was tested in the phase Ib source study. Measured with immunoSEQ multiplex PCR; TCRdb has only the in-frame clones, and not every one. The sample contains roughly 25,000 clones, approximately 95% of which appear only once.

This TCR was recovered from a human donor with breast cancer. The specimen was tumor tissue, collected after IRX-2 immunotherapy. V gene TRBV9 combines with J gene TRBJ2-5, with a possible D match to TRBD2 (7 bases). CDR3 amino acids: CASSVGNRGGRETQYF. Written as DNA, the CDR3 is TGTGCCAGCAGCGTAGGGAATAGGGGGGGGAGAGAGACCCAGTACTTC.